This T cell receptor beta chain was captured in a study of cytomegalovirus exposure and HLA in healthy donors. Regarding the study as a whole: A later analysis found most CMV-associated TCR beta chains apparently HLA-restricted.

It was with 60 Vbeta and 13 Jbeta primers that the PCR ran. Assay: immunoSEQ multiplex PCR; the TCRdb copy retains only in-frame clones and omits some. The sample includes approximately 160,000 clones, about 75% of them seen just once. The CDR3 is made up of 16 amino acids. From germline, CDR1 is MRHNA and CDR2 SNTAGT. The trim removed 3 bases at V and 7 bases at J, leaving 9 bases unmatched. This clone counts as medium-sized (0.01 to 0.1%). Its antigen is still unknown. The chain joins TRBV6-4 to TRBJ2-1; 10 nucleotides agree with TRBD1. The TCR sequence derives from a male donor in good health and CMV-seronegative. Sequenced sample: PBMCs. CDR3: CASSETGTGEPNEQFF. The DNA for the CDR3 is TGTGCCAGCAGTGAAACCGGGACAGGGGAACCTAATGAGCAGTTCTTC.